This T cell receptor (beta chain) was identified during a study of shared clonotypes between healthy human individuals. Produced via immunoSEQ multiplex PCR; TCRdb's table is partial and in-frame only. This table holds some 2,400,000 clones, more than 90% found once. V dropped 4 bases and J dropped 5; count of bases not matched to a gene: 8. The CDR3 extends over 14 amino acids. Germline CDR1 SGHRS, CDR2 YFSETQ. Material for sequencing was naive CD4+ T cells sorted from blood. Subset reported: CD45RA+ positively selected. The rearrangement joins TRBV5-1 to TRBJ1-1, with 7 nucleotides matching TRBD1. The TCR originated in a man in his late teens or twenties in good health. CDR3 residues: CASSSQGERTEAFF. The DNA for the CDR3 is TGCGCCAGCAGCAGTCAGGGGGAGCGGACTGAAGCTTTCTTT.